The 7 T cell receptor beta chains below all came from one sample that was sequenced in a study of early T cells in non-severe SARS-CoV-2 infection. TCRdb itself ran the 5' RACE reads through MiXCR, one entry per CDR3 protein. The table shows some 80,000 distinct CDR3 sequences, with roughly 13% occurring only once. The specimen was whole blood. The receptors come from an adult who was a healthcare worker with PCR-confirmed SARS-CoV-2 infection or an uninfected control (not recorded which).

The chain uses TRBV12-3 or TRBV12-4 and TRBJ2-5, with a possible D match to TRBD1 (6 bases). V lost 6 bases to trimming and J lost 5 bases, with 16 bases between them. The CDR3 spans 14 residues. In DNA, the CDR3 is TGTGCCAGCAGCGGTGAAGGGGGTTTCGAGACCCAGTACTTC. It is translated as CASSGEGGFETQYF.

V gene TRBV11-3 combines with J gene TRBJ2-1; perhaps TRBD1 as D (7 bases). The V gene lost 0 bases and the J gene lost 10 bases, with 22 bases spanning the gap. Looked up from germline, CDR1 is SGHNT and CDR2 is YENEEA. CDR3 length: 17 residues. The CDR3 sequence is CASSLDRRQGGREEQFF. The CDR3 DNA is TGTGCCAGCAGCTTAGATAGGCGGCAGGGGGGTCGTGAGGAGCAGTTCTTC.

This clonotype was counted between two and nine times. The V and J genes are TRBV15 and TRBJ2-5, with TRBD1 matching 8 bases. CDR1 is LNHNV and CDR2 is YYDKDF in the germline V gene (reference sequence). This CDR3 is 15 amino acids long. The trim removed 3 bases at V and 5 bases at J, leaving 8 bases unmatched. In DNA form, the CDR3 reads TGTGCCACCAGCAGCCGGACAGGGAGAGCGGAGACCCAGTACTTC. It is translated as CATSSRTGRAETQYF.

The table lists this clonotype with many counts. The V call is TRBV7-9, the J call TRBJ2-2; D is unresolved. Between the trimmed V and J ends, which lost 8 bases and 0 bases, there was a span of 19 bases. The CDR3 extends over 17 amino acids. Germline V CDR1 and CDR2: SEHNR, FQNEAQ (reference sequence). The CDR3 nucleotides are TGTGCCAGCGATGGGCGCAAATCGGCCCCGAACACCGGGGAGCTGTTTTTT. Translation: CASDGRKSAPNTGELFF.

The table lists this clonotype with many counts. This sequence joins TRBV29-1 and TRBJ1-1, with D unclear. CDR1 SQVTM and CDR2 ANQGSEA come from the germline V gene. V gave up 6 bases and J gave up 10 bases, with 15 bases separating them. The CDR3 has 11 residues. This chain's CDR3 is CSVIQQVSAFF. DNA of the CDR3: TGCAGCGTCATCCAGCAAGTCTCAGCTTTCTTT. Variable domain in full (rest from reference TRBV29-1 and TRBJ1-1): SAVISQKPSRDICQRGTSLTIQCQVDSQVTMMFWYRQQPGQSLTLIATANQGSEATYESGFVIDKFPISRPNLTFSTLTVSNMSPEDSSIYLCSVIQQVSAFFGQGTRLTVV.

The chain joins TRBV29-1 to TRBJ1-3; TRBD1 might be the D (5 bases). Trimming removed 4 bases from V and 12 bases from J, with 16 bases in between. The CDR3 totals 12 residues. Germline V gives CDR1 SQVTM, CDR2 ANQGSEA. CDR3 region: CSVGERERGIYF. CDR3 sequence (DNA): TGCAGCGTTGGGGAACGGGAGAGGGGCATATATTTT.

The chain uses TRBV5-5 and TRBJ1-1; the D gene is possibly TRBD1 (5 bases). Trimming took off 0 bases at V and 5 bases at J, with 11 bases between the two ends. Germline V gene data show CDR1 as SGHKS and CDR2 as YYEKEE (reference sequence). The CDR3 sequence is 14 residues long. The CDR3 DNA sequence: TGTGCCAGCAGCTTGGGGACACGGGGAACTGAAGCTTTCTTT. Translated, it gives CASSLGTRGTEAFF.